This is a list of T cell receptor beta chains from one sample in a study of cytomegalovirus exposure and HLA in healthy donors. Method: immunoSEQ multiplex PCR; TCRdb's copy keeps in-frame clones and lacks some. Of nearly 200,000 clones in the sample, 75% to 90% were seen once. The sample consisted of PBMCs. All receptors derive from a woman in her forties or fifties in good health and CMV-seropositive. Both conserved end residues are part of each CDR3. The D gene is left open where the match is weak. The listing skips clone size in some rows; elsewhere it reads once, few, many or a size class.

V gene	clone size	J gene	D gene	CDR3 DNA	CDR3 protein
TRBV19	once	TRBJ2-4	TRBD2	TGTGCCAGTAGTATACCTAGCGGGAGACGGTTCATAGGAGACATTCAGTACTTC	CASSIPSGRRFIGDIQYF
TRBV29-1	.	TRBJ2-3	TRBD1	TGCAGCGTTGATTGGACAGGGACGACAGATACGCAGTATTTT	CSVDWTGTTDTQYF
TRBV29-1	.	TRBJ2-5	TRBD1	TGCAGCGCCTCTAGGACAGGGGAAGAGACCCAGTACTTC	CSASRTGEETQYF
TRBV19	.	TRBJ2-7	.	TGTGCCAGCTCCGGGACAAGCACCTACGAGCAGTACTTC	CASSGTSTYEQYF
TRBV19	.	TRBJ1-1	TRBD1	TGTGCCAGTGCCCCAGGGGGCCAGGCGAACACTGAAGCTTTCTTT	CASAPGGQANTEAFF
TRBV2	few	TRBJ1-1	TRBD1	TGTGCCGGACAGGACAGGGTGAACACTGAAGCTTTCTTT	CAGQDRVNTEAFF
TRBV21-1	once	TRBJ1-5	.	TGTGCCAGCTCCCCGATAAAGGGGCGCAGCAATCAGCCCCAGCATTTT	CASSPIKGRSNQPQHF
TRBV11-2	once	TRBJ2-1	TRBD2	TGTGCCAGCAGCCCTCCAGCTAGCGGGGGGGCTGAGCAGTTCTTC	CASSPPASGGAEQFF
TRBV5-1	.	TRBJ1-5	.	TGCGCCAGCAGCCCGGAGAGGAATCAGCCCCAGCATTTT	CASSPERNQPQHF
TRBV29-1	.	TRBJ2-1	.	TGCAGCGTTGAAGACGCCCAGGGATACAATGAGCAGTTCTTC	CSVEDAQGYNEQFF
TRBV11-2	.	TRBJ2-5	TRBD2	TGTGCCAGCAGCCCGGGACTAGCGGTCGAGACCCAGTACTTC	CASSPGLAVETQYF
TRBV19	.	TRBJ1-1	.	TGTGCCAGTAGTATAACAGAAGCGAACACTGAAGCTTTCTTT	CASSITEANTEAFF
TRBV2	few	TRBJ1-4	.	TGTGCCAGCAACCCGGGCAGGGATTTAACTAATGAAAAACTGTTTTTT	CASNPGRDLTNEKLFF
TRBV5-1	.	TRBJ2-7	TRBD1	TGCGCCAGCAGCTGGGGACAGCGTTCCTACGAGCAGTACTTC	CASSWGQRSYEQYF
TRBV11-2	once	TRBJ2-1	TRBD1	TGTGCCAGCAGCTTCGGGACAGGGTATGGCGATGAGCAGTTCTTC	CASSFGTGYGDEQFF
TRBV7-9	.	TRBJ1-1	.	TGTTCCAGCAGTTTGACAGGTATGAACACTGAAGCTTTCTTT	CSSSLTGMNTEAFF
TRBV4-1	few	TRBJ2-3	.	TGCGCCAGCAGCCAACTACCCCCCCAGGGGCTCGATAGCACAGATACGCAGTATTTT	CASSQLPPQGLDSTDTQYF
TRBV7-2	.	TRBJ1-6	.	TGTGCCAGCAGCTCCTCCGGGACAAGCAACTCACCCCTCCACTTT	CASSSSGTSNSPLHF
TRBV2	.	TRBJ1-5	.	TGTGCCAGCAGTGAAGGGGGGGGCTGGGGACAGCCCCAGCATTTT	CASSEGGGWGQPQHF
TRBV7-9	.	TRBJ1-2	.	TGTGCCAGCAGCTTAGAAGCCATTGATCGCTACACCTTC	CASSLEAIDRYTF
TRBV14	.	TRBJ2-3	.	TGTGCCAGCAGCCAATACCCTAGCGATACTAGCACAGATACGCAGTATTTT	CASSQYPSDTSTDTQYF
TRBV27	.	TRBJ1-5	.	TGTGCCAGCAGCTTCGGGGGTGTCAATCAGCCCCAGCATTTT	CASSFGGVNQPQHF
TRBV19	.	TRBJ2-1	.	TGTGCCAGTAGTATACGTACGGGGGACAATGAGCAGTTCTTC	CASSIRTGDNEQFF
TRBV6-6	few	TRBJ2-2	TRBD1	TGTGCCAGCAGCAAGGGACAGGGCAACACCGGGGAGCTGTTTTTT	CASSKGQGNTGELFF
TRBV28	once	TRBJ1-5	.	TGTGCCAGCAGTTGGCGCATGGGAGCGGTTCAGCCCCAGCATTTT	CASSWRMGAVQPQHF
TRBV28	.	TRBJ1-5	.	TGTGCCAGCACCCCGGGGGGACGCAATCAGCCCCAGCATTTT	CASTPGGRNQPQHF
TRBV5-4	.	TRBJ1-2	.	TGTGCCAGCAGCCCACCGACAGTGTATGGCTACACCTTC	CASSPPTVYGYTF
TRBV7-2	.	TRBJ1-1	TRBD1	TGTGCCAGCAGCTTGACAGGGTTAGGAAACACTGAAGCTTTCTTT	CASSLTGLGNTEAFF
TRBV28	once	TRBJ2-3	TRBD2	TGTGCCAGCAGTTTACGGTACGGGGGGGCCTCAGATACGCAGTATTTT	CASSLRYGGASDTQYF
TRBV18	.	TRBJ1-1	TRBD1	TGTGCCAGCTCACCACCCCAGGGGGCTGAACATACTGAAGCTTTCTTT	CASSPPQGAEHTEAFF
TRBV11-2	.	TRBJ2-1	.	TGTGCCAGCAGCTTGGGTGGGGTGAGGGATGAGCAGTTCTTC	CASSLGGVRDEQFF
TRBV5-4	.	TRBJ1-5	.	TGTGCCAGCAGCCAGAGAGGGATCAATCAGCCCCAGCATTTT	CASSQRGINQPQHF
TRBV6-6	.	TRBJ2-7	.	TGTGCCAGCAGTTACTTGCGTGGTAGCGCGGGTTACGAGCAGTACTTC	CASSYLRGSAGYEQYF
TRBV4-3	.	TRBJ2-7	TRBD1	TGCGCCAGCAGCCTTAGGACAGGGGGGGCCTACGAGCAGTACTTC	CASSLRTGGAYEQYF
TRBV4-1	.	TRBJ2-7	TRBD2	TGCGCCAGCAGCCAAGAGCCCAGCGGGAACTACGAGCAGTACTTC	CASSQEPSGNYEQYF
TRBV19	.	TRBJ1-1	TRBD1	TGTGCCAGCATCACAGGGGTCTCGGGCTGGGCTTTCTTT	CASITGVSGWAFF
TRBV28	.	TRBJ2-7	.	TGTGCCAGCGGTACTGCGCCCGAACCAGGGAACGAGCAGTACTTC	CASGTAPEPGNEQYF
TRBV7-2	.	TRBJ2-7	TRBD2	TGTGCCAGCAGCGTAGCAACCGGACTAGTTGGGTCCCTCTACGAGCAGTACTTC	CASSVATGLVGSLYEQYF
TRBV7-9	.	TRBJ2-5	TRBD1	TGTGCCAGCAGCTTAGCGGTGACAGGGGTAGAGACCCAGTACTTC	CASSLAVTGVETQYF
TRBV5-4	.	TRBJ2-5	.	TGTGCCAGCAGCTTGAGTCCGGACAGCCAAGAGACCCAGTACTTC	CASSLSPDSQETQYF
TRBV10-2	once	TRBJ2-5	.	TGCGCCAGCGGAAGCGGTGAGACCCAGTACTTC	CASGSGETQYF